These 31 T cell receptor beta chains share one sample of origin, sequenced in a study of tumor-infiltrating lymphocytes in primary liver carcinoma. Total RNA amounting to 500 ng was the source from which TCR beta cDNA was made with a constant-region primer. ARM-PCR was slightly modified, and three nested multiplex PCR rounds with it gave rise to the TCR beta libraries. Rounds one and two of PCR, each of roughly 10 cycles, were primed with TRBV1-TRBV30 forward primers and a C-beta reverse primer. TCRdb analysed the multiplex PCR reads with MiXCR anew, one entry per CDR3 protein. This sample has about 97,000 distinct CDR3 sequences, with around 71% found just once. Scientists recovered RNA and DNA together from approximately 20-30 mg of unsorted bulk tissue. The sample consisted of liver tumor tissue from sampling region 2. Subset in this sample: tumor region T2, inferior pole. The receptors derive from an older woman with primary liver carcinoma and hepatitis B virus infection.

The J gene is TRBJ2-1, the V gene TRBV6-4; TRBD2 matches at 10 bases. The length of the CDR3 is 15 residues. Looked up from germline, CDR1 is MRHNA and CDR2 is SNTAGT. J gave up 8 bases and V 6 bases, and 10 bases lay outside the gene matches. The CDR3 loop is CASSPTSGDNYEQFF. CDR3 in DNA: TGTGCCAGCAGCCCAACTAGCGGGGATAACTATGAGCAGTTCTTC.

The table lists this clonotype with many counts. The V and J genes are TRBV6-5 and TRBJ2-1; 9 positions agree with TRBD2. There are 16 residues in the CDR3. Germline trimming cut 2 bases from V and 4 bases from J; bases unmatched to any gene: 6. Germline CDR1 is MNHEY and CDR2 is SVGAGI. As DNA, the CDR3 is TGTGCCAGCAGTTACCTTACTAGCGGGCTATACAATGAGCAGTTCTTC. This gives the protein CASSYLTSGLYNEQFF.

About this clonotype: Since a much larger clone is just one base distant, this may be a read error. CDR3 sequence: CASSYGGSFGNTIYF. The CDR3 DNA reads as TGTGCCAGCAGTTACGGCGGCAGCTTTGGAAACACCATATATTTT. This rearrangement joins TRBV6-6 to TRBJ1-3; D not certain. V was shortened by 2 bases and J by 3 bases, with 11 bases between the two germline ends. CDR1 is MNHNY, CDR2 SVGAGI, per germline (reference sequence). The CDR3 spans 15 residues.

This clonotype was picked up one time. A read error may explain this, as a much larger clone is one base away. The chain carries TRBV7-8 and TRBJ1-2, with a tentative D call TRBD1 (6 bases). V lost 5 bases and J 4 bases, leaving 20 bases between the germline ends. CDR3 size: 16 residues. Germline V CDR1 and CDR2: SGHVS, FQNEAQ. The DNA of the CDR3 is TGTGCCAGCAGCCCTCAGGGGACGGGGAATATCTATGGCTACACCTTC. Amino acids: CASSPQGTGNIYGYTF.

The chain carries TRBV29-1 and TRBJ2-1; D may be TRBD2 (6 bases). The CDR3 is made up of 14 amino acids. Deletions cut 2 bases from V and 6 bases from J, with 14 bases between. Germline V gene sequence: CDR1 SQVTM, CDR2 ANQGSEA. The chain's CDR3 is CSVEPAGSINEQFF. CDR3 bases: TGCAGCGTTGAACCGGCGGGATCCATCAATGAGCAGTTCTTC.

This clonotype was detected a few times. J is TRBJ2-5 and V is TRBV28, with 7 bases aligning to TRBD2. This CDR3 has 15 amino acids. Unmatched junction bases numbered 6, after V lost 5 bases and J lost 0 bases. Germline-derived CDR1 and CDR2 are MDHEN and SYDVKM. Here the CDR3 DNA reads TGTGCCAGCAGTGGGGGGGACGACCACCAAGAGACCCAGTACTTC. As protein: CASSGGDDHQETQYF.

Remarks on this clonotype: At one of its ends the junction is not consistent with the germline gene, which may arise from a read error. The chain carries TRBV4-2 and TRBJ1-2; tentatively, D is TRBD1 (5 bases). The CDR3 runs to 14 residues. Germline loops: CDR1 LGHNA, CDR2 YNFKEQ. This chain's CDR3 is CASSQVGTNYDYTF. CDR3 in DNA: TGTGCCAGCAGTCAAGTTGGGACTAACTATGACTACACCTTC.

By proportion, this clonotype is medium-sized. This sequence joins TRBV11-3 and TRBJ2-5; tentatively, D is TRBD1 (5 bases). The CDR3 spans 13 residues. V gave up 5 bases and J gave up 2 bases, with 9 bases separating them. Per the germline V gene, CDR1 is SGHNT and CDR2 is YENEEA. Written as DNA, the CDR3 is TGTGCCAGCAGCGCAGGGCCACAAGAGACCCAGTACTTC. Translated: CASSAGPQETQYF. Full variable domain (remainder filled in from reference TRBV11-3 and TRBJ2-5): EAGVVQSPRYKIIEKKQPVAFWCNPISGHNTLYWYLQNLGQGPELLIRYENEEAVDDSQLPKDRFSAERLKGVDSTLKIQPAELGDSAVYLCASSAGPQETQYFGPGTRLLVL.

This clonotype has more than one count but fewer than ten. The rearrangement links TRBV5-1 to TRBJ2-3; 7 nucleotides match TRBD1. The CDR3 consists of 13 residues. V lost 4 bases, J lost 5 bases, and 4 bases stayed unmatched. CDR1 and CDR2 (germline): SGHRS, YFSETQ. CDR3 sequence reads: CASSPRQGDTQYF. In DNA, the CDR3 is TGCGCCAGCAGCCCTCGACAGGGAGATACGCAGTATTTT.

With regard to this clonotype: Because the CDR3 is missing its conserved closing phenylalanine or tryptophan, this is likely a read error. The rearrangement joins TRBV28 to TRBJ2-1, with 7 bases identical to TRBD2. V lost 6 bases and J lost 10; bases outside the gene matches: 15. The length of the CDR3 is 15 residues. CDR1 is MDHEN, CDR2 SYDVKM, per germline. In DNA, the CDR3 is TGTGCCAGCAGGGGAGGTCTAGCGGAAGTCGGAGAGCAGTTCGTC. This sequence encodes CASRGGLAEVGEQFV.

CDR3 loop: CASSFRLSGSKPYEQYF. DNA of the CDR3: TGTGCCAGCAGTTTCCGTCTCTCGGGATCGAAACCCTACGAGCAGTACTTC. This chain uses TRBV28 with TRBJ2-7; tentatively, D is TRBD2 (5 bases). The length of the CDR3 is 17 residues. The germline V gene encodes CDR1 MDHEN and CDR2 SYDVKM. The V end was cut by 3 bases, the J end by 2 bases, with 20 bases between.

The table lists this clonotype with many counts. This chain links TRBV5-6 with TRBJ2-5, with D maybe TRBD1 (5 bases). The CDR3 has 13 residues. Trimming took 2 bases from V and 4 from J, leaving 9 bases between them. Germline V gene data show CDR1 as SGHDT and CDR2 as YYEEEE. CDR3 DNA sequence: TGTGCCAGCAGCTTTGCAAGGGGAGAGACCCAGTACTTC. Translation: CASSFARGETQYF.

As for this clonotype: The CDR3 carries no conserved terminal phenylalanine or tryptophan, so it likely arises from a read error. Because the CDR3's place on the DNA is in doubt, the DNA is left out and the CDR3 is given as listed by TCRdb. Here the CDR3 reads CASSYVGTGRLETFV. The J gene is TRBJ1-1, the V gene TRBV6-5; TRBD1 reflects the table's D call only, with no check against the DNA. Germline V gives CDR1 MNHEY, CDR2 SVGAGI. Counting both end residues, the CDR3 totals 15 amino acids.

This clonotype came up many times. The chain joins TRBV4-1 to TRBJ1-2, with 10 bases aligning to TRBD1. Germline V gives CDR1 MGHRA, CDR2 YSYEKL. CDR3 length: 17 amino acids. After removal of 2 bases from V and 1 base from J, the junction contained 7 bases not matched to a gene. The CDR3 region is CASSQRQGATLNYGYTF. CDR3 nucleotides: TGCGCCAGCAGCCAACGACAGGGGGCGACTCTTAACTATGGCTACACCTTC.

As concerns this clonotype: The junction departs from germline at one end; a sequencing error may be responsible. The chain joins TRBV4-2 to TRBJ2-1, with D perhaps matching TRBD1 or TRBD2 (5 bases each). The CDR3 loop spans 17 amino acids. Germline lookup yields CDR1 LGHNA and CDR2 YNFKEQ. The CDR3 loop is CASSQEGPQRRYNEQFF. Here the CDR3 DNA reads TGTGCCAGCAGCCAAGAGGGACCCCAGCGGAGGTACAATGAACAGTTCTTC.

Note on this clonotype: An end of the junction differs from the germline gene, which may be a read error. The chain links TRBV14 to TRBJ2-7; D assignment may be TRBD1 or TRBD2 (5 bases each). The germline gives CDR1 SGHDN, CDR2 FVKESK. The CDR3 contains 11 residues. The CDR3 region is CASGQTGQQYF. The CDR3 bases are TGTGCCAGCGGCCAGACGGGACAGCAGTACTTC.

Comment on this clonotype: Because the CDR3 is missing its conserved closing phenylalanine or tryptophan, this is likely a read error. The genes are TRBV5-1 and TRBJ2-6, with a tentative D call TRBD1 (6 bases). CDR1 and CDR2 (germline): SGHRS, YFSETQ. The CDR3 covers 16 residues. The CDR3, as DNA: TGCGCCAGCAGCCTAGGACAGAACTCTGAGGCCAACGTCCTGACTTCC. Amino acid sequence: CASSLGQNSEANVLTS.

This clonotype was recorded a few times. Just one base apart from a much larger clone, this may be a read error. The V and J genes are TRBV29-1 and TRBJ2-3, with 8 bases fitting TRBD2. CDR3 length: 15 amino acids. V was clipped by 7 bases and J by 3 bases; unmatched bases: 12. From germline, CDR1 is SQVTM and CDR2 ANQGSEA. CDR3 residues: CSGRANGRGTDTQYF. CDR3 DNA sequence: TGCAGCGGCCGGGCTAACGGGAGGGGTACAGATACGCAGTATTTT.

A note on this clonotype: Just one base apart from a much larger clone, this may be a read error. This rearrangement joins TRBV30 to TRBJ2-3, with D possibly being TRBD2 (6 bases). The CDR3 runs 13 residues. Per the germline V gene, CDR1 is GTSNPN and CDR2 is SVGIG (reference sequence). CDR3 sequence reads: CAWNRRGPDMQYF. The CDR3 DNA sequence: TGTGCCTGGAATAGGCGGGGCCCAGATATGCAGTATTTT.

This clonotype was picked up one time. The final CDR3 position lacks the conserved phenylalanine or tryptophan, pointing to a likely read error. CDR3: CASRLRTLQEAQYL. CDR3 DNA: TGTGCCAGCAGATTGAGGACGTTACAAGAGGCCCAGTACTTA. The V and J genes are TRBV11-2 and TRBJ2-5; D not resolved. Germline loops: CDR1 SGHAT, CDR2 FQNNGV. The CDR3 is 14 amino acids.

The gene calls are TRBV28 and TRBJ2-4; TRBD1 aligns across 11 bases. The germline CDR1 and CDR2 sequences are MDHEN and SYDVKM. The trim removed 3 bases at V and 1 base at J, leaving 17 bases unmatched. This CDR3 is built from 21 residues. The CDR3 sequence is CASSFPPRDRGGTSAKNIQYF. CDR3 nucleotides: TGTGCCAGCAGTTTCCCGCCCCGGGACAGGGGGGGTACTAGTGCCAAAAACATTCAGTACTTC.

The V call is TRBV13, the J call TRBJ1-2; D gene ambiguous. The V end was cut by 1 base, the J end by 5 bases, with 11 bases between. The CDR3 is 14 amino acids. CDR1 PRHDT and CDR2 FYEKMQ come from the germline V gene (reference sequence). CDR3 sequence reads: CASSLVGSSYGYTF. DNA for the CDR3: TGTGCCAGCAGCTTAGTGGGCTCCAGTTATGGCTACACCTTC.

Comments on this clonotype: One junction end does not reproduce the germline sequence, and a read error may be involved. The rearrangement joins TRBV6-4 to TRBJ2-1; TRBD2 matches at 7 bases. Germline CDR1 MRHNA, CDR2 SNTAGT. This CDR3 has 15 amino acids. CDR3 sequence reads: CAGSDTSGNYNEQFF. For the CDR3, the DNA is TGTGCCGGCAGTGACACCAGCGGGAACTACAATGAGCAGTTCTTC.

V is TRBV12-3 or TRBV12-4 and J is TRBJ2-1; 8 bases map to TRBD1. V shed 6 bases, J shed 10 bases, and the junction held 11 bases outside the gene matches. This CDR3 comprises 14 residues. CDR3 nucleotide sequence: TGTGCCAGCAGATTCGCAGGGGGCGCGAACGAGCAGTTCTTC. It translates to CASRFAGGANEQFF.

To note about this clonotype: This may stem from a read error, because a much larger clone lies one nucleotide away. The CDR3 ends on some other residue instead of the conserved phenylalanine or tryptophan, so this is likely a read error. The CDR3 DNA follows: TGTGCCAGCAGTGAAACCCCAGGAGGACAGGGGATAGACGAGCAGTACATC. It codes for CASSETPGGQGIDEQYI. V and J are TRBV6-1 and TRBJ2-7; TRBD1 agrees at 9 bases. With 2 bases clipped from V and 5 bases from J, the junction kept 13 bases outside the gene matches. The CDR3 extends over 17 amino acids. Looked up from germline, CDR1 is MNHNS and CDR2 is SASEGT.

This clonotype was observed a few times. The rearrangement joins TRBV11-2 to TRBJ1-6, with D uncertain. The germline gives CDR1 SGHAT, CDR2 FQNNGV. V dropped 4 bases and J dropped 13 bases, with 14 bases sitting between them. There are 13 residues in the CDR3. The CDR3 nucleotides are TGTGCCAGCAGCTCAGATCCGGGCTCCCCCCTCCACTTT. Its translation: CASSSDPGSPLHF. The full variable domain, with the rest looked up from reference TRBV11-2 and TRBJ1-6, is EAGVAQSPRYKIIEKRQSVAFWCNPISGHATLYWYQQILGQGPKLLIQFQNNGVVDDSQLPKDRFSAERLKGVDSTLKIQPAKLEDSAVYLCASSSDPGSPLHFGNGTRLTVT.

With respect to this clonotype: Its ends do not fully match the called genes, so a read error is possible. The V gene is TRBV6-2 or TRBV6-3, the J gene TRBJ2-1; 7 bases line up with TRBD1. CDR3 length equals 15 residues. The V gene's germline CDR1 is MNHEY and CDR2 SVGEGT. The CDR3 DNA follows: TGTGTCAGCAGACAACAGGGGTTTCTAAGCAATGAGCAGTTCTTC. Residues: CVSRQQGFLSNEQFF.

A word on this clonotype: Relative to the germline gene, one junction end is altered; a read error may explain this. V and J are TRBV11-3 and TRBJ2-7; D might be TRBD1 or TRBD2, each matching 6 bases. Germline CDR1 is SGHNT and CDR2 is YENEEA. This CDR3 comprises 12 residues. The CDR3 sequence: CASSAGGYKQYF. CDR3 in DNA: TGTGCCAGCAGTGCCGGGGGCTACAAGCAGTACTTC. The full variable domain, completed using reference TRBV11-3 and TRBJ2-7, is EAGVVQSPRYKIIEKKQPVAFWCNPISGHNTLYWYLQNLGQGPELLIRYENEEAVDDSQLPKDRFSAERLKGVDSTLKIQPAELGDSAVYLCASSAGGYKQYFGPGTRLTVT.

The count of this clonotype is one. No conserved phenylalanine or tryptophan is present at the end of the CDR3, so a read error is the likely explanation. The limits of the CDR3 on the DNA are not certain, so only TCRdb's listed CDR3 is given. V gene TRBV10-3 combines with J gene TRBJ2-1; the table names TRBD1, a call not compared with the DNA. The CDR3 length is 13 residues, termini included. Germline CDR1 and CDR2: ENHRY and SYGVKD. CDR3 in amino acids: CAISTRQGNEEFS.

The V gene is TRBV6-5, the J gene TRBJ1-4; D perhaps matches TRBD1 (5 bases). This CDR3 is built from 14 residues. Per germline, CDR1 MNHEY and CDR2 SVGAGI. V dropped 5 bases and J dropped 7 bases, with 14 bases sitting between them. This CDR3 is CASSHRSGREKLFF. The CDR3 DNA reads TGTGCCAGCAGTCACAGGAGCGGGCGTGAAAAACTGTTTTTT.

This clonotype was seen a handful of times. The V gene is TRBV5-1, the J gene TRBJ2-5; a weak D match, TRBD2 (6 bases). Per germline, CDR1 SGHRS and CDR2 YFSETQ. Trimming removed 0 bases at V and 3 bases at J, with 6 bases between. The CDR3 sequence is 13 residues long. CDR3 DNA: TGCGCCAGCAGCTTGGGGGGGGAAGAGACCCAGTACTTC. This sequence encodes CASSLGGEETQYF.